These 18 T cell receptor beta chains share one sample of origin, sequenced in a study of CD8 T cells in ankylosing spondylitis. Each CDR3 protein gets one entry after TCRdb re-called the 5' RACE reads with MiXCR. The table shows around 150,000 distinct CDR3 sequences, with approximately 10% occurring only once. Sequencing used blood, either unsorted or a sorted T cell fraction (not recorded which). These receptors were obtained from a male donor with ankylosing spondylitis or in good health (not recorded which).

The CDR3 DNA is TGCGCCAGCAGCTTGGGTCAGGTGGAAGAGACCCAGTACTTC. It specifies CASSLGQVEETQYF. This sequence joins TRBV5-1 and TRBJ2-5; D remains unclear. Germline V gives CDR1 SGHRS, CDR2 YFSETQ. CDR3 length equals 14 residues. The V end was cut by 0 bases, the J end by 3 bases, with 9 bases between.

This clonotype was observed a few times. This chain joins TRBV7-6 and TRBJ2-7; 7 bases fit TRBD2. Looked up from germline, CDR1 is SGHVS and CDR2 is FNYEAQ. CDR3 length: 14 residues. With 4 bases clipped from V and 3 bases from J, the junction kept 6 bases outside the gene matches. The CDR3 region is CASSYPGLLYEQYF. DNA for the CDR3: TGTGCCAGCAGCTATCCGGGACTACTCTACGAGCAGTACTTC.

This clonotype was seen a few times. V is TRBV10-3 and J is TRBJ2-1; the D gene is possibly TRBD1 (6 bases). V was cut by 0 bases and J by 9 bases, with 15 bases left in between. This CDR3 comprises 15 residues. Germline-derived CDR1 and CDR2 are ENHRY and SYGVKD. Here the CDR3 reads CAISESASLGAEQFF. CDR3 in DNA: TGTGCCATCAGTGAGTCGGCGAGCCTGGGGGCTGAGCAGTTCTTC.

This clonotype showed up just a few times. In nucleotides, the CDR3 is TGCAGTGCTAGTCTGGGGGATACGCAGTATTTT. Its protein is CSASLGDTQYF. This chain links TRBV20-1 with TRBJ2-3; D is ambiguous. V gave up 3 bases and J gave up 6 bases, with 7 bases separating them. Looked up from germline, CDR1 is DFQATT and CDR2 is SNEGSKA (reference sequence). The CDR3 is made up of 11 amino acids.

This clonotype was counted a few times. This rearrangement joins TRBV20-1 to TRBJ2-1; 12 bases match TRBD2. Germline CDR1 DFQATT, CDR2 SNEGSKA (reference sequence). V shed 0 bases and J 9 bases; nucleotides not matched to a gene: 6. The CDR3 length is 15 residues. CDR3 sequence (DNA): TGCAGTGCTAGAGATCTAGCGGGAGGGCAGTTTGAGCAGTTCTTC. Encoded protein: CSARDLAGGQFEQFF.

This clonotype was counted many times. DNA for the CDR3: TGTGCCAGCAGTTGGATTACCGGGACAGGGTTAAGAAAGGCGAGTGACACTGAAGCTTTCTTT. As protein: CASSWITGTGLRKASDTEAFF. The V gene is TRBV12-3 or TRBV12-4, the J gene TRBJ1-1; 9 nucleotides agree with TRBD1. The CDR3 has 21 amino acids. J gave up 3 bases and V 4 bases, and 24 bases lay outside the gene matches.

This clonotype was detected ten times or more. The chain combines TRBV10-2 with TRBJ2-1, with 9 bases identical to TRBD1. CDR1 is WSHSY, CDR2 SAAADI, per germline. The CDR3 spans 14 residues. The V and J ends lost 2 bases and 7 bases, in that order; junction bases with no gene match: 3. The CDR3 DNA reads TGCGCCAGCAGTGAGCCAGGGACAGGGAATGAGCAGTTCTTC. Its protein is CASSEPGTGNEQFF.

This clonotype appeared many times. The chain joins TRBV5-1 to TRBJ1-2; D remains ambiguous. The CDR3 totals 13 residues. Germline CDR1 is SGHRS and CDR2 is YFSETQ. V was cut by 4 bases and J by 0 bases, with 7 bases left in between. Here the CDR3 reads CASSGVANYGYTF. CDR3 nucleotides: TGCGCCAGCAGCGGGGTAGCTAACTATGGCTACACCTTC.

In regard to this clonotype: A much larger clone lies one base from this, so it may be a read error. V gene TRBV5-1 combines with J gene TRBJ1-1; D remains ambiguous. V was cut by 0 bases and J by 4 bases, with 22 bases left in between. The CDR3 runs to 18 residues. Germline assignment: CDR1 SGHRS and CDR2 YFSETQ. The CDR3 protein is CASSLVSGGIHMSTEAFF. The CDR3, as DNA: TGCGCCAGCAGCTTGGTATCTGGAGGAATACACATGAGCACTGAAGCTTTCTTT.

This clonotype appeared many times. The chain uses TRBV3-1 and TRBJ2-2, with D unclear. The CDR3 extends over 13 amino acids. Germline V gene data show CDR1 as LGHDT and CDR2 as YNNKEL (reference sequence). V dropped 1 base and J dropped 6 bases, with 6 bases sitting between them. The DNA for the CDR3 is TGTGCCAGCAGCCAAGTCGTCGCCGGGGAGCTGTTTTTT. This gives the protein CASSQVVAGELFF.

Many counts were recorded for this clonotype. This chain uses TRBV6-1 with TRBJ2-3, with D possibly being TRBD2 (6 bases). This CDR3 contains 14 residues. V shed 3 bases and J shed 0 bases, with 7 bases lying between them. Germline assignment: CDR1 MNHNS and CDR2 SASEGT. CDR3 amino acids: CASSDLASTDTQYF. DNA for the CDR3: TGTGCCAGCAGTGATCTAGCGAGCACAGATACGCAGTATTTT.

There are many counts of this clonotype. CDR3 bases: TGCGCCAGCAGCTCCCTGGGGCAAGAGACCCAGTACTTC. This gives the protein CASSSLGQETQYF. V and J are TRBV5-1 and TRBJ2-5; D is uncertain. V lost 3 bases to trimming and J lost 2 bases, with 8 bases between them. Germline V gene data show CDR1 as SGHRS and CDR2 as YFSETQ. CDR3 length: 13 residues.

The chain links TRBV14 to TRBJ2-2; 7 bases align to TRBD1. Unmatched junction bases numbered 9, after V lost 5 bases and J lost 0 bases. Germline V gene lookup returns CDR1 SGHDN and CDR2 FVKESK. This CDR3 has 17 residues. This CDR3 is CASSRFDRASNTGELFF. DNA for the CDR3: TGTGCCAGCAGCAGATTCGACAGGGCTTCGAACACCGGGGAGCTGTTTTTT.

In this sample, this clonotype turned up many times. The CDR3 reads CASSLGGLGFGNTIYF. The DNA for the CDR3 is TGTGCCAGCAGCTTGGGGGGACTAGGTTTTGGAAACACCATATATTTT. The rearrangement uses TRBV5-4 and TRBJ1-3, with a tentative D call TRBD1 (5 bases). The CDR3 consists of 16 residues. Trimming removed 0 bases from V and 3 bases from J, with 13 bases in between. Germline V gene lookup returns CDR1 SGHNT and CDR2 YYREEE (reference sequence). Full variable domain (rest looked up from reference TRBV5-4 and TRBJ1-3): ETGVTQSPTHLIKTRGQQVTLRCSSQSGHNTVSWYQQALGQGPQFIFQYYREEENGRGNFPPRFSGLQFPNYSSELNVNALELDDSALYLCASSLGGLGFGNTIYFGEGSWLTVV.

This clonotype was counted many times. The J gene is TRBJ2-7, the V gene TRBV29-1, with 8 bases that match TRBD1. Germline-derived CDR1 and CDR2 are SQVTM and ANQGSEA. Trimming took 5 bases from V and 3 from J; bases not matched to a gene: 3. There are 12 residues in the CDR3. The CDR3 sequence is CSVSTGGYEQYF. CDR3 nucleotides: TGCAGCGTTTCAACAGGGGGCTACGAGCAGTACTTC.

This clonotype was counted only a few times. The chain has TRBV5-1 and TRBJ2-1; 8 nucleotides line up with TRBD2. V was pared by 1 base and J by 9 bases, with 9 bases of the junction left unmatched. CDR3 length: 15 residues. The germline V gene has CDR1 SGHRS and CDR2 YFSETQ. CDR3: CASSLSLAARGEQFF. In nucleotides, the CDR3 is TGCGCCAGCAGCTTGTCACTAGCGGCCAGGGGTGAGCAGTTCTTC.

The J gene is TRBJ2-4, the V gene TRBV3-1; 9 bases agree with TRBD1. V trimming: 4 bases; J trimming: 8 bases; junction bases outside the gene matches: 6. The germline gives CDR1 LGHDT, CDR2 YNNKEL (reference sequence). This CDR3 contains 14 residues. CDR3 nucleotides: TGTGCCAGCAGCCCCCGGGACAGGGAGGACATTCAGTACTTC. Protein: CASSPRDREDIQYF. Full variable domain (missing parts from reference TRBV3-1 and TRBJ2-4): DTAVSQTPKYLVTQMGNDKSIKCEQNLGHDTMYWYKQDSKKFLKIMFSYNNKELIINETVPNRFSPKSPDKAHLNLHINSLELGDSAVYFCASSPRDREDIQYFGAGTRLSVL.

This clonotype was observed many times. The rearrangement joins TRBV27 to TRBJ2-4, with D possibly TRBD1 on 5 matching bases. Trimming took 0 bases from V and 6 from J, leaving 12 bases between them. This CDR3 has 15 amino acids. Germline V gene sequence: CDR1 MNHEY, CDR2 SMNVEV (reference sequence). CDR3 in amino acids: CASSLSQGTANIQYF. CDR3 DNA sequence: TGTGCCAGCAGTTTATCGCAGGGCACGGCAAACATTCAGTACTTC.